This T cell receptor beta chain was retrieved from a study of cytomegalovirus exposure and HLA in healthy donors. The PCR employed 60 Vbeta primers together with 13 Jbeta primers. Only in-frame clones appear in the TCRdb table, and some are missing; sequencing was by immunoSEQ multiplex PCR. This sample yields some 200,000 clones, of which approximately 78% are seen a single time; approximately 0.8% belongs to the top ten. Trimming removed 4 bases at V and 3 bases at J, with 3 bases between. There are 10 residues in the CDR3. Germline V CDR1 and CDR2: SQVTM, ANQGSEA. The sequencing input was PBMCs. This sequence joins TRBV29-1 and TRBJ1-1; the D is unclear. The clonotype comes from a woman younger than 35 in good health and CMV-seronegative. CDR3 coding DNA: TGCAGCGTTGGAGACACTGAAGCTTTCTTT. Residues: CSVGDTEAFF.